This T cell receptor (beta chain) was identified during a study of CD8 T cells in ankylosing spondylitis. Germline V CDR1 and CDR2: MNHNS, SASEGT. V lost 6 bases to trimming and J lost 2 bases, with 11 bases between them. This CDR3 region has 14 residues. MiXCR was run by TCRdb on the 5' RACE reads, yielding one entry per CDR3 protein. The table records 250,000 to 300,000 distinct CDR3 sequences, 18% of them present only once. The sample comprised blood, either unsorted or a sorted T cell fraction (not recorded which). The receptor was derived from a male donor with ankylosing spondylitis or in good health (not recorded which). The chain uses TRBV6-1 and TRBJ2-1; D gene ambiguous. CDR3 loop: CASSHDNPYNEQFF. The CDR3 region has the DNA TGTGCCAGCAGCCACGACAACCCCTACAATGAGCAGTTCTTC.